These 13 T cell receptor beta chains originate from one sample sequenced in a study of blood T cells in healthy people across ages. Next came a second PCR, run for about 6 to 12 cycles, which used a sample-barcoded 5' primer along with a J-beta primer mix. TCRdb itself ran the 5' RACE reads through MiXCR, one entry per CDR3 protein. The top ten clones hold about 22% of a sample with some 700,000 distinct CDR3 sequences, approximately 21% of them seen once. The sample comprised blood. These TCRs come from a man between 65 and 79 years old in good health.

The rearrangement joins TRBV12-3 or TRBV12-4 to TRBJ1-2; 7 bases are a match to TRBD1. The J segment lost 6 bases and the V segment lost 3 bases, leaving 13 bases of the junction unmatched. The CDR3 spans 16 residues. In DNA form, the CDR3 reads TGTGCCAGCAGTTTCTATCAGGACAGGAGTTTCAATGGCTACACCTTC. It is translated as CASSFYQDRSFNGYTF.

This clonotype was counted a few times. The chain links TRBV6-6 to TRBJ1-1; perhaps TRBD1 as D (5 bases). The ends were cut back, 6 bases at V and 0 bases at J, with 11 bases in the middle. The CDR3 extends over 14 amino acids. The germline V gene encodes CDR1 MNHNY and CDR2 SVGAGI (reference sequence). CDR3 in amino acids: CASRRRGVNTEAFF. In DNA form, the CDR3 reads TGTGCCAGCAGGAGACGGGGCGTGAACACTGAAGCTTTCTTT.

This rearrangement joins TRBV20-1 to TRBJ2-5, with D perhaps TRBD1 (5 bases). The J call may be faulty, since TRBJ2-7 better matches the DNA end. Germline V gene data show CDR1 as DFQATT and CDR2 as SNEGSKA (reference sequence). The CDR3 contains 13 residues. In DNA form, the CDR3 reads TGCAGTGCTAGCAGCCAAAGGGGCCACGAGCAGTACGTC. Translating gives CSASSQRGHEQYV.

This clonotype turned up a few times. This rearrangement joins TRBV12-3 or TRBV12-4 to TRBJ1-2, with 7 positions matching TRBD1. The CDR3 is 14 residues long. The junction had 6 bases not matched to a gene; V was cut back by 6 bases and J by 2 bases. DNA for the CDR3: TGTGCCAGCAGCAGGACAGGCAACAACTATGGCTACACCTTC. It yields the protein CASSRTGNNYGYTF.

The chain employs TRBV12-3 or TRBV12-4 and TRBJ2-1, with TRBD1 matching 11 bases. Losses at the gene ends were 1 base for V and 11 bases for J; bases not matched to a gene: 7. The CDR3 covers 15 residues. DNA for the CDR3: TGTGCCAGCAGTTTAGAAGGGACAGGGGGTTATCAGCAGTTCTTC. Translated: CASSLEGTGGYQQFF.

In DNA form, the CDR3 reads TGTGCCAGCAGCCCCGAGGACAGGGGGCGGTATGGCTACACCTTC. Amino acids: CASSPEDRGRYGYTF. The V call is TRBV7-8, the J call TRBJ1-2; 11 positions agree with TRBD1. V dropped 5 bases and J dropped 5; count of bases not matched to a gene: 7. Germline CDR1 reads SGHVS; CDR2 reads FQNEAQ. CDR3 length: 15 residues. Looking up the rest from reference TRBV7-8 and TRBJ1-2 gives the full variable domain: GAGVSQSPRYKVAKRGQDVALRCDPISGHVSLFWYQQALGQGPEFLTYFQNEAQLDKSGLPSDRFFAERPEGSVSTLKIQRTQQEDSAVYLCASSPEDRGRYGYTFGSGTRLTVV.

This clonotype was seen a few times. The chain links TRBV5-1 to TRBJ2-2, with 8 bases that match TRBD1. The CDR3 totals 15 residues. The trim removed 2 bases at V and 4 bases at J, leaving 4 bases unmatched. Germline CDR1 is SGHRS and CDR2 is YFSETQ. Written as DNA, the CDR3 is TGCGCCAGCAGCTTCCCGGACAGGGTCACCGGGGAGCTGTTTTTT. This sequence encodes CASSFPDRVTGELFF.

V is TRBV12-3 or TRBV12-4 and J is TRBJ2-3; 9 positions match TRBD2. This CDR3 has 15 amino acids. J gave up 6 bases and V 6 bases, and 10 bases lay outside the gene matches. CDR3 sequence reads: CASRGLASTRDTQYF. CDR3 sequence (DNA): TGTGCCAGCAGGGGACTAGCCTCTACGCGGGATACGCAGTATTTT.

This clonotype was counted between two and nine times. The chain couples TRBV10-3 to TRBJ2-4, with D tentatively TRBD1 (5 bases). Germline CDR1 ENHRY, CDR2 SYGVKD. CDR3 size: 16 residues. V was clipped by 2 bases and J by 0 bases, with 11 bases between them. Here the CDR3 reads CAISEQKGLAKNIQYF. DNA of the CDR3: TGTGCCATCAGTGAGCAGAAGGGGCTAGCCAAAAACATTCAGTACTTC.

In this sample, this clonotype turned up a few times. The chain recombines TRBV11-1 with TRBJ2-2; 7 bases line up with TRBD1. Germline V CDR1 and CDR2: SGHAT, FQDESV (reference sequence). V was clipped by 5 bases and J by 5 bases; unmatched bases: 8. The CDR3 loop spans 15 amino acids. The CDR3 nucleotides read TGTGCCAGCAGCCCACTCCAGGGGGTGACCGGGGAGCTGTTTTTT. Residues: CASSPLQGVTGELFF.

This clonotype was seen a handful of times. DNA for the CDR3: TGCAGTGCTAGTCCAGGGATAGCCTACGAGCAGTACTTC. The encoded protein is CSASPGIAYEQYF. The chain links TRBV20-1 to TRBJ2-7, with D possibly being TRBD1 (5 bases). There are 13 residues in the CDR3. Trimming left V 3 bases short and J 2 bases short, with 11 bases between. CDR1 and CDR2 from the germline V gene are DFQATT and SNEGSKA (reference sequence).

The chain uses TRBV5-1 and TRBJ1-2, with no clear D. Trimming removed 4 bases from V and 1 base from J, with 17 bases in between. The germline V gene encodes CDR1 SGHRS and CDR2 YFSETQ. The CDR3 loop spans 16 amino acids. As DNA, the CDR3 is TGCGCCAGCAGCGAAGTTCTAGGAGCCCATAACTATGGCTACACCTTC. It is translated as CASSEVLGAHNYGYTF.

This clonotype has more than one count but fewer than ten. The V call is TRBV11-2, the J call TRBJ2-1; 10 positions agree with TRBD1. From germline, CDR1 is SGHAT and CDR2 FQNNGV. V trimming: 2 bases; J trimming: 8 bases; junction bases outside the gene matches: 6. This CDR3 has 15 amino acids. CDR3 in amino acids: CASSLTGQGEHEQFF. DNA of the CDR3: TGTGCCAGCAGCTTAACCGGACAGGGGGAGCATGAGCAGTTCTTC.